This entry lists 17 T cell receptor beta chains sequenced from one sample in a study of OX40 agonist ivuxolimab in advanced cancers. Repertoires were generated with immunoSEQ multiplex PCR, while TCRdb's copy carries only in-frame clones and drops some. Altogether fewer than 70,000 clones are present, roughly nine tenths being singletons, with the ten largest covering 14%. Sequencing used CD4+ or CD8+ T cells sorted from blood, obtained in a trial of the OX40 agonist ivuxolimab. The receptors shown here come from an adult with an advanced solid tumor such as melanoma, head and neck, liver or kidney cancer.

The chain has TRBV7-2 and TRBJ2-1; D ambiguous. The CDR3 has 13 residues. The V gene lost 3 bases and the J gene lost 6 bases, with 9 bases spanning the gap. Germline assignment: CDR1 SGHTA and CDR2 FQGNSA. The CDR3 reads CASSLSLGNEQFF. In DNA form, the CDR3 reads TGTGCCAGCAGCTTGTCCCTGGGCAATGAGCAGTTCTTC.

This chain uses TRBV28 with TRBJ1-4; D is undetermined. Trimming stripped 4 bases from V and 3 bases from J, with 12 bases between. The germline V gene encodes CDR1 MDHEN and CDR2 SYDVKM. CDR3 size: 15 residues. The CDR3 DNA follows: TGTGCCAGCAGTTCGGCGGGGTCGGCTAATGAAAAACTGTTTTTT. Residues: CASSSAGSANEKLFF.

In nucleotides, the CDR3 is TGCGCCAGCAGCCAAGAAGGGATGGGAACTAATGAAAAACTGTTTTTT. Its translation is CASSQEGMGTNEKLFF. The genes are TRBV4-1 and TRBJ1-4; D is uncertain. Between the trimmed V and J ends, which lost 0 bases and 1 base, there was a span of 9 bases. The length of the CDR3 is 16 residues. CDR1 and CDR2 (germline): MGHRA, YSYEKL.

CDR3 sequence (DNA): TGTGCCAGCACTCGCCGGGACTCGCTTCAAGAGACCCAGTACTTC. It codes for CASTRRDSLQETQYF. The chain uses TRBV2 and TRBJ2-5; TRBD2 is a possible D gene (6 bases). Germline loops: CDR1 SNHLY, CDR2 FYNNEI. This CDR3 is built from 15 residues. V shed 7 bases and J shed 2 bases, with 17 bases lying between them.

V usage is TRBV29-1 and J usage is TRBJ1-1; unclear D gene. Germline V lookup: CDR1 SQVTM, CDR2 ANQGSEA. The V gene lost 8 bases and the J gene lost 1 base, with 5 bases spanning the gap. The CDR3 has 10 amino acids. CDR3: CSSGNTEAFF. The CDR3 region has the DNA TGCAGCTCGGGGAACACTGAAGCTTTCTTT.

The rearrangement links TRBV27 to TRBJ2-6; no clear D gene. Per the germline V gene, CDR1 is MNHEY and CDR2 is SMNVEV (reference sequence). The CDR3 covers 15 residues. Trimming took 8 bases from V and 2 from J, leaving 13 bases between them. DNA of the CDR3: TGTGCCAGCCTATCTTCGTCTGCTGGGGCCAACGTCCTGACTTTC. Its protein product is CASLSSSAGANVLTF.

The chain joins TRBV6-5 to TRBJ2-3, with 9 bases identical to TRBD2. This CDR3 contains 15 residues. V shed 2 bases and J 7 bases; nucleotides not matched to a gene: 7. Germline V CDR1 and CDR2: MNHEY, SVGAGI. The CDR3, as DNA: TGTGCCAGCAGTTACGGCGGGAGGGCCGGGAATACGCAGTATTTT. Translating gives CASSYGGRAGNTQYF.

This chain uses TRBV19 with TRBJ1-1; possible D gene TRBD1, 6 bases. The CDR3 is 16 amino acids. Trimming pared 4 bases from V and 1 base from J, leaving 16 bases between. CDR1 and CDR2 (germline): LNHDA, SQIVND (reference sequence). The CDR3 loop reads CASSKNTGTRNTEAFF. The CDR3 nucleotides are TGTGCCAGTAGTAAAAATACCGGGACAAGGAACACTGAAGCTTTCTTT.

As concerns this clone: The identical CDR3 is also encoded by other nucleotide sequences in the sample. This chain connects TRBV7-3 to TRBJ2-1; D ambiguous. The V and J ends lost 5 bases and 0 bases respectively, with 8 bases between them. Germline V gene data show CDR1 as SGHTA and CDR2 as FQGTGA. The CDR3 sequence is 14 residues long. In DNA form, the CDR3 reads TGTGCCAGCAGCCCGCAGAGCTCCTACAATGAGCAGTTCTTC. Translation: CASSPQSSYNEQFF.

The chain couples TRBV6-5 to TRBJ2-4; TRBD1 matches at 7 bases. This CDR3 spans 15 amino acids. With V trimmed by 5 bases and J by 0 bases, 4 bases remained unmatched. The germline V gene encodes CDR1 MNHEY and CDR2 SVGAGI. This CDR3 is CASSPTGIAKNIQYF. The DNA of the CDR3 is TGTGCCAGCAGTCCGACAGGGATAGCCAAAAACATTCAGTACTTC.

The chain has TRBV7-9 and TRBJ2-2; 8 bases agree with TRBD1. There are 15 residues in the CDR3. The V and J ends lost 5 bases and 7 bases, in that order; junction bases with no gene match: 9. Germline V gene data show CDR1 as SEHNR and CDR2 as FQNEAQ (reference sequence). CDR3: CASSPPGGENGELFF. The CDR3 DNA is TGTGCCAGCAGCCCCCCAGGGGGCGAGAACGGGGAGCTGTTTTTT.

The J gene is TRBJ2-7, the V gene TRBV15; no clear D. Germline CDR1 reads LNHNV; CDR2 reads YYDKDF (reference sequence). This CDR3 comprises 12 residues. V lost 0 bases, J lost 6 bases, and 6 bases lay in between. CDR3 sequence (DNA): TGTGCCACCAGCAGAGATGTGGTCGAGCAGTACTTC. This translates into CATSRDVVEQYF.

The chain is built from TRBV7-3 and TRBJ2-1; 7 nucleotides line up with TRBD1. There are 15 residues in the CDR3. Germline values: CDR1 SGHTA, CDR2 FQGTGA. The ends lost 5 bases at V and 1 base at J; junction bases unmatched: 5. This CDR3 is CASSTNRGSYNEQFF. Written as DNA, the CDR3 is TGTGCCAGCAGCACAAACAGGGGTTCCTACAATGAGCAGTTCTTC.

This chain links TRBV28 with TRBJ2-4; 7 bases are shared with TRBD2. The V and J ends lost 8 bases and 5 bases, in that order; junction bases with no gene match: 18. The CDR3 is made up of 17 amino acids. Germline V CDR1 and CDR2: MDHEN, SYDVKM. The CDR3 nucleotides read TGTGCCAGCGCTTTTACGGGGCTAGCGGCCGCCCAAAACATTCAGTACTTC. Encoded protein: CASAFTGLAAAQNIQYF. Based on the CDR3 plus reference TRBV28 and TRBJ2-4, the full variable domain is DVKVTQSSRYLVKRTGEKVFLECVQDMDHENMFWYRQDPGLGLRLIYFSYDVKMKEKGDIPEGYSVSREKKERFSLILESASTNQTSMYLCASAFTGLAAAQNIQYFGAGTRLSVL.

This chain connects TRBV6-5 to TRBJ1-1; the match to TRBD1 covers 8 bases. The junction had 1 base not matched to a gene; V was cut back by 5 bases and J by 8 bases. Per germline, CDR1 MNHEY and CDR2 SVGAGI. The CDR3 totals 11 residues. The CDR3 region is CASSQGAEAFF. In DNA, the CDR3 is TGTGCCAGCAGTCAGGGGGCCGAAGCTTTCTTT.

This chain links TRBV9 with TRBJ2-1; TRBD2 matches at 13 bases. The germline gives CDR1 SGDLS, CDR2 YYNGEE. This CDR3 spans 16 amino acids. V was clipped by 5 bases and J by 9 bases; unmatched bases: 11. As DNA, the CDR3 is TGTGCCAGCAGTACCCCCGGACTAGCGGGAGTCGGTGAGCAGTTCTTC. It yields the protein CASSTPGLAGVGEQFF.

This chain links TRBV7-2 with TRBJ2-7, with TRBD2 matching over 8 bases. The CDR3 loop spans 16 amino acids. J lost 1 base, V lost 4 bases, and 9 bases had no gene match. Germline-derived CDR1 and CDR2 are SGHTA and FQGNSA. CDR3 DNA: TGTGCCAGCAGCTCCAGAGCGGGAGAGGGTTCCTACGAGCAGTACTTC. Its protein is CASSSRAGEGSYEQYF.